This T cell receptor beta chain was captured in a study of vaccination effects on CD4 cells after COVID-19 (dated by TCRdb to between 2021 and 2024). The study in broad terms: Post-vaccine samples across the study were collected a median of 72 days after the second dose, with a range of 14 to 241. In both COVID-19 convalescent patients and infection-naive vaccine recipients, the study compared SARS-CoV-2 spike-specific CD4+ TCR repertoires from before mRNA vaccination with those from after it. The full study included 9 to 10 COVID-19 convalescent patients and several SARS-CoV-2-naive healthy vaccine recipients. The Oncomine TCR Beta short-read assay on an Illumina iSeq 100 was used to sequence cultures from other donors in the study. The full study reports these points: Marked clonal contraction was observed in both infection-induced and vaccine-induced clones at late post-vaccination timepoints, consistent with waning T cell responses. The study was limited by a small number of convalescent patients and lacked early post-infection timepoints. Among healthy vaccine recipients, nearly all vaccine-induced clones were SARS-CoV-2 mono-reactive, and only 1 of 255 was cross-reactive with common cold coronaviruses.

The library was generated by the immunoSEQ multiplex PCR assay. DNA from the cultured and isolated CD4+ T cells underwent TCR beta CDR3 sequencing. The authors' pipeline ran thus. Non-productive TCR sequences were removed, reads were trimmed to the CDR3 region, and CDR3s of at least 7 amino acids were retained. Antigen-specific clonotypes were identified with the MANAFEST web app by comparing expansion in peptide wells against reference cultures. Positive clones required FDR<0.05 expansion versus reference and all other wells, odds ratio above 5, and frequency above 0.1% in two replicate wells. A clonotype was called cross-reactive if it was significantly expanded both in SARS-CoV-2 spike wells and in at least one common cold coronavirus spike condition. Levenshtein distance calculated with the stringdist R package was used to assess CDR3 similarity, and unrooted trees were constructed with ape in R 3.6.1. TCRdb obtained this table from immuneACCESS and retained in-frame rearrangements with V and J assigned. These tables miss some clones; where compared with another copy, unresolved V genes account for less than half of the shortfall, and the remainder is unexplained. That table furnishes V, J and clone size, whereas the DNA furnished D and trimming. Here the sample has roughly 63,000 clones; around 82% occur a single time. The leading ten clones occupy roughly 2% of the sample.

To identify antigen-specific CD4+ T cell clonotypes by their expansion, the ViraFEST assay first stimulated PBMC with viral peptide pools and then applied TCR sequencing. After less than eleven days of culture, CD4+ T cells were isolated with the EasySep CD4+ T cell isolation kit. Participants received two doses of either the BNT162b2 or the mRNA-1273 mRNA SARS-CoV-2 vaccine. Healthy vaccine recipients had no prior SARS-CoV-2 infection, confirmed by negative nucleocapsid antibodies before and after vaccination. Over 1.5 million PBMC per well were cultured with approximately 10 ug/ml peptides in IMDM containing approximately 4.5% human AB serum, around 10 IU/ml IL-2 and gentamicin. On days 3 and 7, half of the culture medium was replaced with fresh IL-2-containing medium. Unless noted otherwise, every peptide stimulation condition was grown in triplicate wells. PBMC were separated from whole blood using Ficoll-Paque Plus gradient centrifugation and were then either cryopreserved at -140C or used fresh. Overlapping peptide pools spanned the spike proteins of SARS-CoV-2 and the common cold coronaviruses HCoV-NL63, HCoV-OC43 and HCoV-229E. Genomic DNA was extracted from cultured CD4+ T cells with the QIAamp micro DNA kit.

V is pruned by 5 bases and J by 1 base, leaving 7 bases of the junction without a gene match. Measured from the cysteine to the phenylalanine, the CDR3 is 16 residues long. CDR3 DNA only is kept here, 48 bases in frame from base 1. CDR1 and CDR2, looked up from the germline V gene, are SGHTA and FQGTGA. On this clone: It lacks a known antigen. No base quality values were provided; no much bigger clone lies one nucleotide off.

The receptor's source is a human donor who received a COVID-19 vaccine. The V and J genes are TRBV7-3 and TRBJ2-5, with 10 bases aligning to TRBD2. Sequencing used CD4+ T cells from PBMCs cultured with HCoV-OC43 spike peptides, obtained after COVID-19 vaccination. The sample's cell subset or site label, decoded: HCoV-OC43 spike overlapping peptide pool stimulation. The nucleotide sequence is TGTGCCAGCAGCGGAACTAGCGGGGCCGTCCAAGAGACCCAGTACTTC. It is translated as CASSGTSGAVQETQYF.